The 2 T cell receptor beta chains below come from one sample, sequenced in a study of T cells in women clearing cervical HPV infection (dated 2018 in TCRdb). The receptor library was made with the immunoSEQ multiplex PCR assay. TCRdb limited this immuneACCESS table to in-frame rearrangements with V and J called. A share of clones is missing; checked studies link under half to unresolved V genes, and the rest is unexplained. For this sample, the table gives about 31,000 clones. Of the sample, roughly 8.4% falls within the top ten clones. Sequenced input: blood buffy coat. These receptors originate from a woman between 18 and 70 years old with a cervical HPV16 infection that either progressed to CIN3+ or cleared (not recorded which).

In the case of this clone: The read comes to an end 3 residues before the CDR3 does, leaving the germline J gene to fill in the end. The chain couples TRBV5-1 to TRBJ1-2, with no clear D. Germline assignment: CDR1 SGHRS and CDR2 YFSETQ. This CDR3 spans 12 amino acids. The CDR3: CASSRPPRGYTF. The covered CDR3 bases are TGCGCCAGCAGCCGACCACCCAGGGGC. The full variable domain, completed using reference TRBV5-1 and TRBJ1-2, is KAGVTQTPRYLIKTRGQQVTLSCSPISGHRSVSWYQQTPGQGLQFLFEYFSETQRNKGNFPGRFSGRQFSNSRSEMNVSTLELGDSALYLCASSRPPRGYTFGSGTRLTVV.

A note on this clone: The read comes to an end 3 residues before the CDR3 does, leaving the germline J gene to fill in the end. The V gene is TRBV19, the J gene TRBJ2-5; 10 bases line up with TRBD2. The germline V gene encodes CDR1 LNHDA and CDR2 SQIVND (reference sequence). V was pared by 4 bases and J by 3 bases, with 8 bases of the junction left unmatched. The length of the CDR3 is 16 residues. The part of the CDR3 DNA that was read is TGTGCCAGTAGTAGACAACTAGCGGGGATGGAAGAGACC. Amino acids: CASSRQLAGMEET. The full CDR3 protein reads CASSRQLAGMEETQYF.